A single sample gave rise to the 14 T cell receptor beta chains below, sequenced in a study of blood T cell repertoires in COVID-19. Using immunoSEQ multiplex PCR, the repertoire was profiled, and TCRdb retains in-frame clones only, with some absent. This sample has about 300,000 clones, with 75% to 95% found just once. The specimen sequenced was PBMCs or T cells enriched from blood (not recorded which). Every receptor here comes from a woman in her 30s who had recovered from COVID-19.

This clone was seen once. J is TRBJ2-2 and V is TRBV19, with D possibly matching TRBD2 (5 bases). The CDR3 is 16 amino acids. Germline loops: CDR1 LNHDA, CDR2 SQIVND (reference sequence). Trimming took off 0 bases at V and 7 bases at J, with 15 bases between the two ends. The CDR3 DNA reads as TGTGCCAGTAGTATAGATCGGGCTAGCTTCGGCGGGGAGCTGTTTTTT. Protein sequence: CASSIDRASFGGELFF.

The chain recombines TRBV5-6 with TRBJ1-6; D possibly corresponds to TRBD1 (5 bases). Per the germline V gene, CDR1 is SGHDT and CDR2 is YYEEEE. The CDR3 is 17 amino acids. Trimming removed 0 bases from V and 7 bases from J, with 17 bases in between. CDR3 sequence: CASSLVGAGTLNSPLHF. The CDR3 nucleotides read TGTGCCAGCAGCTTGGTAGGGGCAGGCACCTTAAATTCACCCCTCCACTTT.

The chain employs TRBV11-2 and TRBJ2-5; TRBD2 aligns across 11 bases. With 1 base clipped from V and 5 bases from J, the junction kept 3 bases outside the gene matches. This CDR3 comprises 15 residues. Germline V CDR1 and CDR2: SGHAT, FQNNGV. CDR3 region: CASSLGVAGGETQYF. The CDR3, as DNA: TGTGCCAGCAGCTTAGGGGTAGCGGGAGGGGAGACCCAGTACTTC.

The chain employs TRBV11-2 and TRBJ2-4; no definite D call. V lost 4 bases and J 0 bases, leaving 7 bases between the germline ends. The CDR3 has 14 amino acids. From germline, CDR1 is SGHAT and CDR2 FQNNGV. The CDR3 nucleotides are TGTGCCAGCAGCTCCAGATTAGCCAAAAACATTCAGTACTTC. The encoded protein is CASSSRLAKNIQYF.

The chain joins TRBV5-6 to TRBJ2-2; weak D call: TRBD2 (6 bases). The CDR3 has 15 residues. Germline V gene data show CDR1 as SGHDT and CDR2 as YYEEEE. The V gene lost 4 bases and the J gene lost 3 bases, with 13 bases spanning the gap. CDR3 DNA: TGTGCCAGCAGCCTTGCAGGACTATACACCGGGGAGCTGTTTTTT. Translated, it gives CASSLAGLYTGELFF.

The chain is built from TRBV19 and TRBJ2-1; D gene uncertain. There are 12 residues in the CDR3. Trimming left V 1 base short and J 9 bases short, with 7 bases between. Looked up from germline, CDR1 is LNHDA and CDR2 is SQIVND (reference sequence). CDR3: CASSIGQIEQFF. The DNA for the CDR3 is TGTGCCAGTAGTATAGGGCAAATTGAGCAGTTCTTC.

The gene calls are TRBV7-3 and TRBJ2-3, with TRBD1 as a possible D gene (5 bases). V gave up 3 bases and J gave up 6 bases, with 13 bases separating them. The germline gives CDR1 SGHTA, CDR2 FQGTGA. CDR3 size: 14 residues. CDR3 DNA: TGTGCCAGCAGCTTGCGACAGCAGGCCGATACGCAGTATTTT. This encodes CASSLRQQADTQYF.

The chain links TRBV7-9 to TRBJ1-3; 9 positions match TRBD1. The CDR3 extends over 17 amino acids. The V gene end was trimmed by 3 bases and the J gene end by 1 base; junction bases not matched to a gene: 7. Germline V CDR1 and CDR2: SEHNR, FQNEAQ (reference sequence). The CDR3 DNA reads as TGTGCCAGCAGCTTTCTAGGGGACAGGGATTCTGGAAACACCATATATTTT. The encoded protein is CASSFLGDRDSGNTIYF.

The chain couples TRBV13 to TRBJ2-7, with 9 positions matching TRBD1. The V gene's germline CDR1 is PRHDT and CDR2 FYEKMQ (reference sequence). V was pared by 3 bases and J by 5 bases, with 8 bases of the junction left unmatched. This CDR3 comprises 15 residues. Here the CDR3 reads CASSLSGQGNNEQYF. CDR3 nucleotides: TGTGCCAGCAGCTTGTCCGGACAGGGGAATAACGAGCAGTACTTC.

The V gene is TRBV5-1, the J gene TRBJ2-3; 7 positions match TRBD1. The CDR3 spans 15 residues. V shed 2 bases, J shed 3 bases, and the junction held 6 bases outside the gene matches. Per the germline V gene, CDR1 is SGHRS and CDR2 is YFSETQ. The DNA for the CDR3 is TGCGCCAGCAGCTTCCAGGGGGTGAGGACAGATACGCAGTATTTT. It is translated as CASSFQGVRTDTQYF.

The CDR3 loop is CASSLDGRGSDTQYF. The CDR3 DNA is TGTGCCAGCAGCTTAGATGGGCGAGGGTCAGATACGCAGTATTTT. V gene TRBV11-3 combines with J gene TRBJ2-3; D is possibly TRBD2 (5 bases). The germline V gene encodes CDR1 SGHNT and CDR2 YENEEA. The CDR3 runs 15 residues. Trimming shortened V by 0 bases and J by 4 bases, and 11 bases separated the two germline ends. Full variable domain (rest looked up from reference TRBV11-3 and TRBJ2-3): EAGVVQSPRYKIIEKKQPVAFWCNPISGHNTLYWYLQNLGQGPELLIRYENEEAVDDSQLPKDRFSAERLKGVDSTLKIQPAELGDSAVYLCASSLDGRGSDTQYFGPGTRLTVL.

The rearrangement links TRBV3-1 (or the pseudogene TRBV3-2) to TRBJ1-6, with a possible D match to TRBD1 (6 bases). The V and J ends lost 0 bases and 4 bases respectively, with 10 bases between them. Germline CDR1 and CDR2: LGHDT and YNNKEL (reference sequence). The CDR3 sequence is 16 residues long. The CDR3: CASSQDHDRYNSPLHF. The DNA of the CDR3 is TGTGCCAGCAGCCAAGATCACGACAGGTATAATTCACCCCTCCACTTT.

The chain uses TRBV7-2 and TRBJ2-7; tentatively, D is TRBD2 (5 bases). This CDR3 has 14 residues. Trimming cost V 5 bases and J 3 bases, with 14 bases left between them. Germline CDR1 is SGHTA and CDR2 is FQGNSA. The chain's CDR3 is CASSVPGVVYEQYF. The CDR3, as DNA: TGTGCCAGCAGCGTGCCCGGGGTCGTCTACGAGCAGTACTTC. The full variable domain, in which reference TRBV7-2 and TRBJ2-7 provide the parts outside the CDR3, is GAGVSQSPSNKVTEKGKDVELRCDPISGHTALYWYRQSLGQGLEFLIYFQGNSAPDKSGLPSDRFSAERTGGSVSTLTIQRTQQEDSAVYLCASSVPGVVYEQYFGPGTRLTVT.

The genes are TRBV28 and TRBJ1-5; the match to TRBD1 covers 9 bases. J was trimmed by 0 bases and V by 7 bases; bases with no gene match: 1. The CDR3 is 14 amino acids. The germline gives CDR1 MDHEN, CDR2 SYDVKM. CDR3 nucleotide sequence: TGTGCCAGCATACAGGGGGCTAGCAATCAGCCCCAGCATTTT. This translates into CASIQGASNQPQHF. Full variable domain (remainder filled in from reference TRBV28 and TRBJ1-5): DVKVTQSSRYLVKRTGEKVFLECVQDMDHENMFWYRQDPGLGLRLIYFSYDVKMKEKGDIPEGYSVSREKKERFSLILESASTNQTSMYLCASIQGASNQPQHFGDGTRLSIL.